This T cell receptor beta chain stems from a study of graft-versus-host responses after intestinal transplantation. Repertoires were generated with immunoSEQ multiplex PCR, while TCRdb's copy carries only in-frame clones and drops some. This table holds some 120,000 clones, approximately 93% found once. Concerning this clone: As yet, its antigen is unknown.

Trimming removed 7 bases at V and 3 bases at J, with 13 bases between. The CDR3 totals 14 residues. Germline V gene data show CDR1 as MNHEY and CDR2 as SVGAGI. The chain is built from TRBV6-5 and TRBJ1-5; no definite D call. The sequence was obtained from a human donor who was the organ donor for an intestinal transplant. Material: unstimulated CD8+ T cells sorted from spleen or lymph node cells, obtained before transplant. CDR3 sequence (DNA): TGTGCCAGCAAGCTGCGGACGAACAATCAGCCCCAGCATTTT. Translated, it gives CASKLRTNNQPQHF.